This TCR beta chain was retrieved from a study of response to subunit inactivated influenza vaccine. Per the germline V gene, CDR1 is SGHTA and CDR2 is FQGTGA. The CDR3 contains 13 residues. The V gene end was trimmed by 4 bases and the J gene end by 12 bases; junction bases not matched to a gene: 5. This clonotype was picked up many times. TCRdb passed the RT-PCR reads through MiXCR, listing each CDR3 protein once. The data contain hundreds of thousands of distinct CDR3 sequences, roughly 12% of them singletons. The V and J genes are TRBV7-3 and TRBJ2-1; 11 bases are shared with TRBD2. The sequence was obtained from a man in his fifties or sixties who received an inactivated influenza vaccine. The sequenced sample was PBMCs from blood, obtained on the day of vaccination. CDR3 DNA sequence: TGTGCCAGCAGCTACCTAGCGGGAGGTACGCAGTTCTTC. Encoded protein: CASSYLAGGTQFF.